These 23 T cell receptor beta chains were sequenced from one sample in a study of identical twins (dated by TCRdb to 2016 to 2018). The library was made by 5' RACE. The instrument given in TCRdb is Illumina HiSeq 2000. TCRdb reworked the public reads: Q25 trimming with fastp, MiXCR clone assembly, productive beta chains retained. Every CDR3 protein is listed once, alongside the most common genes and DNA of its rows. A total of 210,000 or so distinct CDR3 sequences appear in this sample, around 6.8% of them only once. The top ten hold 1.9% of the sample. The same data also contributed to another study, on yellow fever vaccine responses in identical twins.

Input material: memory (CD45RO+) T cells sorted from blood. The cell subset or site label on this specimen signifies: CD45RO+ enriched T cells. These TCRs come from a young woman in good health.

V and J are TRBV20-1 and TRBJ2-2; a weak D match, TRBD1 (6 bases). Deletions cut 5 bases from V and 6 bases from J, with 16 bases between. The germline CDR1 and CDR2 sequences are DFQATT and SNEGSKA (reference sequence). The CDR3 spans 14 residues. The CDR3 bases are TGCAGTGCTTTCAGTTACAGGGATCCCGGGGAGCTGTTTTTT. Protein product: CSAFSYRDPGELFF.

The chain links TRBV5-4 to TRBJ2-5; D may correspond to TRBD1 or TRBD2 (5 bases each). Between the trimmed V and J ends, which lost 0 bases and 1 base, there was a span of 7 bases. Germline assignment: CDR1 SGHNT and CDR2 YYREEE (reference sequence). The CDR3 runs 14 residues. The CDR3 loop is CASSLAGTQETQYF. CDR3 DNA sequence: TGTGCCAGCAGCTTGGCCGGGACCCAAGAGACCCAGTACTTC.

At least ten counts were recorded for this clonotype. The chain combines TRBV12-3 or TRBV12-4 with TRBJ2-1; D might be TRBD1 (5 bases). The CDR3 has 14 residues. V was clipped by 6 bases and J by 10 bases, with 19 bases between them. The CDR3 loop reads CASSKHGTGKEQFF. CDR3 nucleotide sequence: TGTGCCAGCAGCAAACACGGAACAGGAAAAGAGCAGTTCTTC.

This clonotype was counted many times. The V and J genes are TRBV7-2 and TRBJ1-1, with D perhaps matching TRBD1 (6 bases). The CDR3 is made up of 12 amino acids. V lost 7 bases, J lost 5 bases, and 11 bases lay in between. Germline CDR1 is SGHTA and CDR2 is FQGNSA. The CDR3 loop reads CASTQRGTEAFF. DNA of the CDR3: TGTGCCAGCACGCAAAGGGGGACTGAAGCTTTCTTT.

This clonotype was recorded many times. This rearrangement joins TRBV3-1 to TRBJ2-1, with D perhaps assigned TRBD1 or TRBD2 (6 bases each). The V end lost 8 bases, the J end lost 5 bases, and 16 bases lay between the germline ends. CDR3 size: 14 residues. Germline CDR1 LGHDT, CDR2 YNNKEL (reference sequence). The CDR3 sequence: CASSLWGADNEQFF. In DNA, the CDR3 is TGTGCCAGCTCTCTTTGGGGGGCGGACAATGAGCAGTTCTTC.

This sequence joins TRBV19 and TRBJ2-7; 13 nucleotides match TRBD2. CDR1 LNHDA and CDR2 SQIVND come from the germline V gene (reference sequence). V was pared by 2 bases and J by 6 bases, with 10 bases of the junction left unmatched. CDR3 size: 17 residues. The CDR3 is CASSIHHRTSGSSEQYF. DNA for the CDR3: TGTGCCAGTAGTATACACCATCGGACTAGCGGGAGTTCCGAGCAGTACTTC.

This clonotype has a handful of counts. The rearrangement uses TRBV29-1 and TRBJ2-5, with D hard to call. Germline V CDR1 and CDR2: SQVTM, ANQGSEA. The CDR3 consists of 12 residues. Trimming took off 4 bases at V and 3 bases at J, with 9 bases between the two ends. CDR3 in amino acids: CSVVTTKETQYF. The CDR3 coding sequence is TGCAGCGTTGTAACTACGAAAGAGACCCAGTACTTC.

The chain recombines TRBV30 with TRBJ2-7; D tentatively reads TRBD1 or TRBD2 (5 bases each). The germline gives CDR1 GTSNPN, CDR2 SVGIG (reference sequence). V lost 3 bases and J lost 9, with 15 bases in between. The CDR3 consists of 12 residues. The CDR3 DNA follows: TGTGCCTGGAGCCCGGGACGTAGGGGGCAGTACTTC. It encodes CAWSPGRRGQYF.

This clonotype was detected only a few times. CDR3 bases: TGCAGCGTTGAAGAACAGGGGAGGAGGGGCAGTGGCTACACCTTC. Encoded protein: CSVEEQGRRGSGYTF. The chain carries TRBV29-1 and TRBJ1-2; TRBD1 aligns across 7 bases. The CDR3 is 15 amino acids. Germline CDR1 and CDR2: SQVTM and ANQGSEA. Unmatched junction bases numbered 11, after V lost 0 bases and J lost 7 bases.

This clonotype has ten or more counts. The chain uses TRBV29-1 and TRBJ2-1, with 8 bases that match TRBD2. Germline V gives CDR1 SQVTM, CDR2 ANQGSEA. V shed 4 bases, J shed 4 bases, and the junction held 6 bases outside the gene matches. This CDR3 has 14 residues. This chain's CDR3 is CSVATASGYNEQFF. The CDR3 coding sequence is TGCAGCGTTGCCACGGCTAGCGGGTACAATGAGCAGTTCTTC.

V is TRBV11-2 and J is TRBJ2-7; unclear D gene. V lost 0 bases and J lost 0, with 12 bases in between. The germline V gene encodes CDR1 SGHAT and CDR2 FQNNGV. This CDR3 has 16 amino acids. CDR3 amino acids: CASSLERILSSYEQYF. The DNA of the CDR3 is TGTGCCAGCAGCTTAGAAAGAATCCTAAGCTCCTACGAGCAGTACTTC.

There are many counts of this clonotype. CDR3 coding DNA: TGTGCCAGCAGTTCCTGGACAGGGGTCGAGACCCAGTACTTC. It specifies CASSSWTGVETQYF. J is TRBJ2-5 and V is TRBV27; 9 bases are a match to TRBD1. Per the germline V gene, CDR1 is MNHEY and CDR2 is SMNVEV (reference sequence). Trimming cost V 4 bases and J 5 bases; bases outside gene matches: 5. The CDR3 is 14 residues long.

V is TRBV20-1 and J is TRBJ2-7; a weak D match, TRBD2 (5 bases). The CDR3 is 17 amino acids. V lost 2 bases to trimming and J lost 2 bases, with 22 bases between them. Per germline, CDR1 DFQATT and CDR2 SNEGSKA (reference sequence). CDR3 loop: CSARPGLTLPATYEQYF. The CDR3 nucleotides read TGCAGTGCTAGACCAGGACTGACATTGCCGGCGACCTACGAGCAGTACTTC.

V and J are TRBV19 and TRBJ1-2; D is undetermined. From germline, CDR1 is LNHDA and CDR2 SQIVND (reference sequence). This CDR3 contains 12 residues. Trimming removed 8 bases at V and 2 bases at J, with 9 bases between. Written as DNA, the CDR3 is TGTGCCAGTCAAGTACCCAACTATGGCTACACCTTC. Its protein is CASQVPNYGYTF.

The chain links TRBV6-1 to TRBJ2-6; 7 bases fit TRBD1. The CDR3 sequence is 16 residues long. The V gene's germline CDR1 is MNHNS and CDR2 SASEGT. Trimming cost V 11 bases and J 0 bases; bases outside gene matches: 10. The CDR3 region is CAGTGTAFSGANVLTF. CDR3 bases: TGTGCCGGTACCGGGACAGCCTTCTCTGGGGCCAACGTCCTGACTTTC.

This clonotype appeared many times. V usage is TRBV4-2 and J usage is TRBJ2-7; D might be TRBD2 (5 bases). V was cut by 0 bases and J by 4 bases, with 16 bases left in between. CDR3 length: 16 residues. The germline V gene encodes CDR1 LGHNA and CDR2 YNFKEQ. CDR3 coding DNA: TGTGCCAGCAGCCAAGAAGGTTTTGGGGAGTGGTACGAGCAGTACTTC. Translating it yields CASSQEGFGEWYEQYF.

In this sample, this clonotype turned up many times. The genes are TRBV20-1 and TRBJ2-1, with D possibly being TRBD2 (7 bases). Germline CDR1 reads DFQATT; CDR2 reads SNEGSKA (reference sequence). This CDR3 region has 16 residues. Deletions cut 2 bases from V and 5 bases from J, with 19 bases between. Written as DNA, the CDR3 is TGCAGTGCTAGACACCCGGGGGAGGGGGACCACAATGAGCAGTTCTTC. It translates to CSARHPGEGDHNEQFF.

This clonotype turned up a few times. The chain employs TRBV6-5 and TRBJ2-5; perhaps TRBD1 as D (5 bases). Trimming removed 6 bases at V and 5 bases at J, with 10 bases between. Germline V gene lookup returns CDR1 MNHEY and CDR2 SVGAGI. CDR3 size: 12 residues. The chain's CDR3 is CASRSPGETQYF. CDR3 sequence (DNA): TGTGCCAGCAGGAGCCCAGGGGAGACCCAGTACTTC.

This clonotype has only a few counts. This rearrangement joins TRBV6-2 or TRBV6-3 to TRBJ2-1; tentative D call: TRBD2 (5 bases). From germline, CDR1 is MNHEY and CDR2 SVGEGT. Trimming removed 5 bases at V and 10 bases at J, with 18 bases between. The CDR3 is made up of 14 amino acids. CDR3 sequence (DNA): TGTGCCAGCAGTACCCACGACGGGAATCAGGAGCAGTTCTTC. This sequence encodes CASSTHDGNQEQFF.

The rearrangement links TRBV7-9 to TRBJ2-1, with 9 bases identical to TRBD2. After removal of 0 bases from V and 1 base from J, the junction contained 4 bases not matched to a gene. The CDR3 runs 17 residues. The germline V gene encodes CDR1 SEHNR and CDR2 FQNEAQ (reference sequence). In DNA form, the CDR3 reads TGTGCCAGCAGCTTAGCGCTTAGCGGGGGATCCTACAATGAGCAGTTCTTC. This translates into CASSLALSGGSYNEQFF. Drawing the rest from reference TRBV7-9 and TRBJ2-1, the complete variable domain is DTGVSQNPRHKITKRGQNVTFRCDPISEHNRLYWYRQTLGQGPEFLTYFQNEAQLEKSRLLSDRFSAERPKGSFSTLEIQRTEQGDSAMYLCASSLALSGGSYNEQFFGPGTRLTVL.

This clonotype has a handful of counts. This chain joins TRBV12-5 and TRBJ2-3; TRBD1 agrees at 11 bases. The CDR3 loop spans 16 amino acids. CDR1 and CDR2 (germline): LGHNT, FRNRAP. The trim removed 4 bases at V and 6 bases at J, leaving 9 bases unmatched. CDR3 protein: CASGSGTGGSSDTQYF. Here the CDR3 DNA reads TGTGCTAGTGGTTCGGGGACAGGGGGATCTTCCGATACGCAGTATTTT. Looking up the rest from reference TRBV12-5 and TRBJ2-3 gives the full variable domain: DARVTQTPRHKVTEMGQEVTMRCQPILGHNTVFWYRQTMMQGLELLAYFRNRAPLDDSGMPKDRFSAEMPDATLATLKIQPSEPRDSAVYFCASGSGTGGSSDTQYFGPGTRLTVL.

This clonotype was observed many times. In DNA form, the CDR3 reads TGTGCCAGCAGTCGAACGACAGGGCGGGAGACCCAGTACTTC. Translating it yields CASSRTTGRETQYF. The V call is TRBV6-1, the J call TRBJ2-5; 7 bases align to TRBD1. CDR1 is MNHNS and CDR2 is SASEGT in the germline V gene. V shed 5 bases and J 5 bases; nucleotides not matched to a gene: 8. The CDR3 loop spans 14 amino acids.

Points on this clonotype: Given a much more abundant clone one base away, this may be a read error. The genes are TRBV7-9 and TRBJ2-2; 10 bases align to TRBD1. Germline V CDR1 and CDR2: SEHNR, FQNEAQ (reference sequence). The CDR3 has 16 amino acids. The J segment lost 3 bases and the V segment lost 9 bases, leaving 10 bases of the junction unmatched. CDR3 protein: CARSRPGQGYTGELFF. CDR3 in DNA: TGTGCCAGAAGCCGGCCGGGACAGGGGTACACCGGGGAGCTGTTTTTT.